This T cell receptor beta chain was captured by sequencing in a study of cytomegalovirus exposure and HLA in healthy donors. Study summary: The 130 or so validation repertoires, a later analysis reported, used the same platform as the 666 repertoires from the first cohort.

Here immunoSEQ multiplex PCR was the method, and the copy in TCRdb shows in-frame clones only, minus some. The table lists roughly 75,000 clones, approximately 86% of them singletons, with about 3% in the top ten. General study results and limits: The CMV antigen specificity of a few CMV-associated chains was confirmed through in vitro analysis.

This clone turned up a few times. Its antigen is as yet unknown. This CDR3 region has 16 residues. Per the germline V gene, CDR1 is MRHNA and CDR2 is SNTAGT. With 0 bases clipped from V and 8 bases from J, the junction kept 6 bases outside the gene matches. This TCR was recovered from a man aged 25-45 years in good health and CMV-seronegative. Sequenced: PBMCs. The chain carries TRBV6-4 and TRBJ2-3; the match to TRBD2 covers 12 bases. CDR3 amino acids: CASSDSPSGGVSTQYF. CDR3 nucleotides: TGTGCCAGCAGTGACTCGCCTAGCGGGGGGGTCTCTACGCAGTATTTT.